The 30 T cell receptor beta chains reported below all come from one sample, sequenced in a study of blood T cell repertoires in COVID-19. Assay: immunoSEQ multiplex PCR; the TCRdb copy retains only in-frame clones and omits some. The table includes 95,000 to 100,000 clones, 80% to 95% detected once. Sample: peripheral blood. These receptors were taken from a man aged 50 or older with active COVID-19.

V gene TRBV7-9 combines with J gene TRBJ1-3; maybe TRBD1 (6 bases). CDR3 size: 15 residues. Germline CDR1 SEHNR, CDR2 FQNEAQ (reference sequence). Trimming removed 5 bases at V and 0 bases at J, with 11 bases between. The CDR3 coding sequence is TGTGCCAGCAGCCCTGACAGGCCCTCTGGAAACACCATATATTTT. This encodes CASSPDRPSGNTIYF.

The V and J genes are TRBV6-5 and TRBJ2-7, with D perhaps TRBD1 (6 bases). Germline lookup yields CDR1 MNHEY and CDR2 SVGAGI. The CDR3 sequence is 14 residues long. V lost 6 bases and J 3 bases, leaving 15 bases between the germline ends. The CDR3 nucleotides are TGTGCCAGCAGCCCCGGGACAAAAAACTACGAGCAGTACTTC. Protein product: CASSPGTKNYEQYF.

The CDR3 loop is CASSQNRNEQFF. DNA for the CDR3: TGTGCCAGCAGCCAAAATCGGAATGAGCAGTTCTTC. The V gene is TRBV4-2, the J gene TRBJ2-1; D unresolved. V gave up 2 bases and J gave up 7 bases, with 6 bases separating them. The CDR3 consists of 12 residues. The germline CDR1 and CDR2 sequences are LGHNA and YNFKEQ.

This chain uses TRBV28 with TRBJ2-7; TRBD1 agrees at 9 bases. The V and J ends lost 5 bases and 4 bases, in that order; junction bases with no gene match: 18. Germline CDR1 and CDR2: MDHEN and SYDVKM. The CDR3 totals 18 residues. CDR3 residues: CASSPYAADRGKRYEQYF. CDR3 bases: TGTGCCAGCAGTCCATACGCAGCTGACAGGGGGAAAAGGTACGAGCAGTACTTC.

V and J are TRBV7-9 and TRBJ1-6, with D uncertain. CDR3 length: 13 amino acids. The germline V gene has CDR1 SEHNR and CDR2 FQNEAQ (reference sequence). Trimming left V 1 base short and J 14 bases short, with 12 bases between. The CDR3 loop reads CASSLERTAALHF. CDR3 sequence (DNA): TGTGCCAGCAGCTTAGAACGGACTGCGGCCCTCCACTTT.

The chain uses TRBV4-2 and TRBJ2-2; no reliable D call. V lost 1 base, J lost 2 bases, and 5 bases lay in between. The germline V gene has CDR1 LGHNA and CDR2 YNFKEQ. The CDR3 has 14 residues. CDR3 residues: CASSQARNTGELFF. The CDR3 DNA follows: TGTGCCAGCAGCCAAGCCCGTAACACCGGGGAGCTGTTTTTT.

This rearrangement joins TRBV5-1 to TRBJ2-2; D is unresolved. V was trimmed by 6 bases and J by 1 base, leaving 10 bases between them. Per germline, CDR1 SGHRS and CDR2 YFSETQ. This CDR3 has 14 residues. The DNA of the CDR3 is TGCGCCAGCAATCTCGGGTGGAACACCGGGGAGCTGTTTTTT. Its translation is CASNLGWNTGELFF.

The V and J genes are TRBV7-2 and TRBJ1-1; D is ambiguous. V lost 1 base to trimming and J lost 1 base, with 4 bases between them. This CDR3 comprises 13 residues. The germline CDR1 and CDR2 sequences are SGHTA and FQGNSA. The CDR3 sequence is CASSLGRNTEAFF. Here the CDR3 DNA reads TGTGCCAGCAGCTTAGGGAGGAACACTGAAGCTTTCTTT.

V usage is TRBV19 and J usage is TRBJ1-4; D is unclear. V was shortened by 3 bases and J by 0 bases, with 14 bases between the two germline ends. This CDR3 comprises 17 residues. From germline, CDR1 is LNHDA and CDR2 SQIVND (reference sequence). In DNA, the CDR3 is TGTGCCAGTAGTATGGGCTTTTCGATTGCAACTAATGAAAAACTGTTTTTT. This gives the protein CASSMGFSIATNEKLFF.

In DNA form, the CDR3 reads TGTGCCAGCCGCACAGGGGCAAGAAGCAATCAGCCCCAGCATTTT. This gives the protein CASRTGARSNQPQHF. The gene calls are TRBV28 and TRBJ1-5; 7 bases match TRBD1. Germline values: CDR1 MDHEN, CDR2 SYDVKM. The CDR3 is 15 residues long. J lost 1 base, V lost 8 bases, and 8 bases had no gene match.

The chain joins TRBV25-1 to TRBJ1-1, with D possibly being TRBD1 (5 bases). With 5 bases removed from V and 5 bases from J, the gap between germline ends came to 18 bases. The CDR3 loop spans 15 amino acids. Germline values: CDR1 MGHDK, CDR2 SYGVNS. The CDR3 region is CASSSPGPLGTEAFF. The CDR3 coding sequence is TGTGCCAGCAGTTCACCAGGGCCCCTGGGGACTGAAGCTTTCTTT.

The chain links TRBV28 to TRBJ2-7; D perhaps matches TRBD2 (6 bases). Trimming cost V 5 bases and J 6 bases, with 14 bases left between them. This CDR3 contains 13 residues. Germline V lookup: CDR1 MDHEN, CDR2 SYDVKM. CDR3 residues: CASSPGGSLEQYF. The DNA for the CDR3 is TGTGCCAGCAGTCCCGGGGGTTCTCTCGAGCAGTACTTC.

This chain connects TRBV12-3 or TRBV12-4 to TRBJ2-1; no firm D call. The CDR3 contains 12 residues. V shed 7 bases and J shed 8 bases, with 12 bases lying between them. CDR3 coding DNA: TGTGCCAGCATGTCCCTCTCCCATGAGCAGTTCTTC. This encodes CASMSLSHEQFF.

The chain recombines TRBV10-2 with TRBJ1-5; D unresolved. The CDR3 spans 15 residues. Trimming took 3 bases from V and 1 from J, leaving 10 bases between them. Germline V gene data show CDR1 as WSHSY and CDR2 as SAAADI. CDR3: CASSDVAGSNQPQHF. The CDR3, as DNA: TGCGCCAGCAGTGACGTGGCAGGAAGCAATCAGCCCCAGCATTTT.

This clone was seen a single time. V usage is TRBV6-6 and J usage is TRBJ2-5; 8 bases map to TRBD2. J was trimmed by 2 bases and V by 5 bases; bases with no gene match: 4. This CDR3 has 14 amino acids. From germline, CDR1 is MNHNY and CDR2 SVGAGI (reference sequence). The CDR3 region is CASSPGGNQETQYF. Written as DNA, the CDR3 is TGTGCCAGCAGTCCGGGGGGGAATCAAGAGACCCAGTACTTC.

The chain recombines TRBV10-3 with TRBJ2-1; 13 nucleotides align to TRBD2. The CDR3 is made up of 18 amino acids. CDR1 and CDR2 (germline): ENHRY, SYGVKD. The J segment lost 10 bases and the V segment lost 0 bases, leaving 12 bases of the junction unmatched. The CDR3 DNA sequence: TGTGCCATCAGTGAGTCGCCTCTAGGACTAGCGGGAGCAAGGGAGCAGTTCTTC. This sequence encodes CAISESPLGLAGAREQFF.

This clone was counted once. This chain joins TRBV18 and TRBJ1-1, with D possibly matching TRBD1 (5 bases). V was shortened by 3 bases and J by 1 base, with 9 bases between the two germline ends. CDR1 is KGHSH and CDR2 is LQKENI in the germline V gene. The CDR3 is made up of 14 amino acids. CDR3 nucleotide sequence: TGTGCCAGCTCACCCCAGGGCTCGAACACTGAAGCTTTCTTT. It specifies CASSPQGSNTEAFF.

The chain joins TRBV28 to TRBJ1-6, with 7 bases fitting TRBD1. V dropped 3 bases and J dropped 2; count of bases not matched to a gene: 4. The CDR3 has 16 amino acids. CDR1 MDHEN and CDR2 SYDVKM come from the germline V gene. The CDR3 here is CASSFPRGTYNSPLHF. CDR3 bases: TGTGCCAGCAGTTTCCCCAGGGGGACCTATAATTCACCCCTCCACTTT.

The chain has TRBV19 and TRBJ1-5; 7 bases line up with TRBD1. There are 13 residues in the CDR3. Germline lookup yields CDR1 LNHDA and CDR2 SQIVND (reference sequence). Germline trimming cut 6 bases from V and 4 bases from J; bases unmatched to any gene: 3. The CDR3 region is CASSEQGNQPQHF. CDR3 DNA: TGTGCCAGTAGCGAACAGGGGAATCAGCCCCAGCATTTT.

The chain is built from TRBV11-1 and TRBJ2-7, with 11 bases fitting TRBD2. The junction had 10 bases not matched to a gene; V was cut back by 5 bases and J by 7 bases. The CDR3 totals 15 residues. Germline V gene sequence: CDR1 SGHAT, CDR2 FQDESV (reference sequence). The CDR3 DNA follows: TGTGCCAGCAGCGCCCCACTAGCGGGAGTGCAGGAGCAGTACTTC. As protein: CASSAPLAGVQEQYF.

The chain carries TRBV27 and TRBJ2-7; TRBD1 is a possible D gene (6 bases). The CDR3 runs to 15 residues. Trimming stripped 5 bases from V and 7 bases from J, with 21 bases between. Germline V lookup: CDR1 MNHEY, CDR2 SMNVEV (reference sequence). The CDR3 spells CASSTAGTIPGEQYF. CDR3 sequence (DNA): TGTGCCAGCAGTACCGCCGGGACAATTCCGGGGGAGCAGTACTTC.

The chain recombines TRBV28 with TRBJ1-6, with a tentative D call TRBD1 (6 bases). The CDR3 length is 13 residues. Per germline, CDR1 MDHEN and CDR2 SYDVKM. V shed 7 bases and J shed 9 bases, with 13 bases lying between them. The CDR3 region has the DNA TGTGCCAGCACCTACCGGACAGTTTCACCCCTCCACTTT. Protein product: CASTYRTVSPLHF.

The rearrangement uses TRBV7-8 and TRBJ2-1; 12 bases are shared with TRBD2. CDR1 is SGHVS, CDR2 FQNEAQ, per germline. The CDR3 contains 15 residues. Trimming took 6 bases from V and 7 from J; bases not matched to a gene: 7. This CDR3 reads CASSQGLAGLNEQFF. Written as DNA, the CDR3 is TGTGCCAGCAGTCAAGGACTAGCGGGATTGAATGAGCAGTTCTTC.

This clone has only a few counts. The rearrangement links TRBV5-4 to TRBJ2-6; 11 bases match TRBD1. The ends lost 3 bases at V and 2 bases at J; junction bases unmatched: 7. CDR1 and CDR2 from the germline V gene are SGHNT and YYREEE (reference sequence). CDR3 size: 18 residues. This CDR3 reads CASSSRTGGLTGANVLTF. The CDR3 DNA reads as TGTGCCAGCAGCTCCCGGACAGGGGGCTTGACTGGGGCCAACGTCCTGACTTTC. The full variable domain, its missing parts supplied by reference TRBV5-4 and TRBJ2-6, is ETGVTQSPTHLIKTRGQQVTLRCSSQSGHNTVSWYQQALGQGPQFIFQYYREEENGRGNFPPRFSGLQFPNYSSELNVNALELDDSALYLCASSSRTGGLTGANVLTFGAGSRLTVL.

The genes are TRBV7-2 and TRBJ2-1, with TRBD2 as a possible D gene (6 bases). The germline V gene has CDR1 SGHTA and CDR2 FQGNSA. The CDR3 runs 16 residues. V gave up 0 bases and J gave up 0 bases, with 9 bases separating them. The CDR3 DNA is TGTGCCAGCAGCTTAGCTAGCGGTAGCTCCTACAATGAGCAGTTCTTC. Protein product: CASSLASGSSYNEQFF.

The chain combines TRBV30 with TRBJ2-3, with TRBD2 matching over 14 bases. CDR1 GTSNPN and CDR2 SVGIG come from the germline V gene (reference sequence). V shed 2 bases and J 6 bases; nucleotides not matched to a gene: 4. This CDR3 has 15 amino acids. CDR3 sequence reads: CAWSPGTSGSDTQYF. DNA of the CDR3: TGTGCCTGGAGTCCAGGGACTAGCGGGAGTGATACGCAGTATTTT.

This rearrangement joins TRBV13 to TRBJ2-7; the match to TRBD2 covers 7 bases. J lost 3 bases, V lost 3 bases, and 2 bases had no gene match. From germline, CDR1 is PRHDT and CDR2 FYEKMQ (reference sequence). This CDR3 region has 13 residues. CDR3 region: CASSFSGGYEQYF. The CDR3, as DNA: TGTGCCAGCAGCTTTTCGGGAGGCTACGAGCAGTACTTC.

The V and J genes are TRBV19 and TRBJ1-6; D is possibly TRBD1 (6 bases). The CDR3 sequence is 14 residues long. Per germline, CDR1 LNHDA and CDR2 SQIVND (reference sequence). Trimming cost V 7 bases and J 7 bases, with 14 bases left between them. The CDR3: CASTQTGGNSPLHF. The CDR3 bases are TGTGCCAGTACCCAGACAGGCGGCAATTCACCCCTCCACTTT.

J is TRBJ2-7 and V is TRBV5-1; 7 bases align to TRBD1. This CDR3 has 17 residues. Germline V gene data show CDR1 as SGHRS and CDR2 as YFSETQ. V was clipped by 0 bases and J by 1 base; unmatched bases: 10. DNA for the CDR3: TGCGCCAGCAGCTTGGCCGGGTTAAGGGACAGATCCTACGAGCAGTACTTC. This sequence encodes CASSLAGLRDRSYEQYF.

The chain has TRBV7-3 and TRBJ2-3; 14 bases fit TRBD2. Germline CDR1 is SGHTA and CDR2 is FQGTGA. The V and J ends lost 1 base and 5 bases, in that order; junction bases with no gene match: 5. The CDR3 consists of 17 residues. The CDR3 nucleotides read TGTGCCAGCAGCTTAAACGGGGGACTAGCGGGAGTAGATACGCAGTATTTT. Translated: CASSLNGGLAGVDTQYF.